This T cell receptor beta chain was recovered during a study of T cells expressing NK-cell markers. Study-wide results and caveats: CD8+ T cells in over five donors included dominant NKG2C+ clonotypes at roughly 1.0-8%. Leadership of the CD3+CD56-NKG2C+ fraction also belonged to these clonotypes in several donors.

About this clonotype itself: The antigen is unknown.

The germline V gene encodes CDR1 DFQATT and CDR2 SNEGSKA (reference sequence). The CDR3 is 14 residues long. TCR beta cDNA was made by 5'RACE template switching with UMIs. Reanalyzing the 5' RACE reads, TCRdb keeps one entry per CDR3 protein, without DNA. Here the sample table reports a few hundred thousand distinct CDR3 sequences. The material sequenced was blood T cells: a sorted CD56 or NKG2C T cell subset, CD4+ or CD8+ T cells, or bulk PBMC T cells (not recorded which). The rearrangement links TRBV20-1 to TRBJ2-5; TCRdb's D gene call, TRBD2, goes unchecked for lack of DNA. This receptor was taken from a man aged 18 to 29 in good health. The CDR3: CSALKAGAGETQYF.